This T cell receptor beta chain was identified during a study of shared clonotypes between healthy human individuals. Notes on the study in general: Naive subsets tended to show greater estimated richness than memory subsets.

The assay used deep level. Per the study methods: Filtering differed because ImmunoSEQ produced junction-only sequences that carried no quality scores. Sequenced by immunoSEQ multiplex PCR; TCRdb stores in-frame clones only, minus some. V, J and clone size are taken as reported in that table, and D and trimming were inferred from the DNA itself. The table records a few million clones, 80% to 95% of them present only once. Concerning this clone itself: Its matching antigen is unknown.

The receptor was derived from a man aged 18 to 35 in good health. Some clones in this sample may be carry-over from other donors' samples. Sample: naive CD4+ T cells from PBMCs. The subset denotes: CD45RA+ positively selected.

The CDR3 reads CASSPGFGANYEQYF. The CDR3 DNA reads as TGTGCCAGCAGCCCGGGCTTCGGGGCAAACTACGAGCAGTACTTC. The gene calls are TRBV7-7 and TRBJ2-7; tentatively, D is TRBD1 or TRBD2 (5 bases each). The V end lost 5 bases, the J end lost 3 bases, and 17 bases lay between the germline ends. Looked up from germline, CDR1 is SSHAT and CDR2 is FNYEAQ (reference sequence). The CDR3 length is 15 residues.